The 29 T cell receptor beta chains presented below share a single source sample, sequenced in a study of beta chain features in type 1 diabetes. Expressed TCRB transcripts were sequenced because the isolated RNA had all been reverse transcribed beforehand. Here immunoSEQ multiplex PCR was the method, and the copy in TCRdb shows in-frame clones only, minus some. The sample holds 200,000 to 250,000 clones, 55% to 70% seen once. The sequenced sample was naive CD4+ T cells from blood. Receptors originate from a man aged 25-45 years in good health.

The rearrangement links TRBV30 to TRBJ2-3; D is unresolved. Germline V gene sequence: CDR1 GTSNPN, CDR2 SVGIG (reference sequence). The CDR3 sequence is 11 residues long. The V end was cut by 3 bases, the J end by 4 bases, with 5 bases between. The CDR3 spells CAWRVADTQYF. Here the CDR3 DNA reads TGTGCCTGGAGGGTCGCAGATACGCAGTATTTT. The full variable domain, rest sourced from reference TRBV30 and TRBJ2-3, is SQTIHQWPATLVQPVGSPLSLECTVEGTSNPNLYWYRQAAGRGLQLLFYSVGIGQISSEVPQNLSASRPQDRQFILSSKKLLLSDSGFYLCAWRVADTQYFGPGTRLTVL.

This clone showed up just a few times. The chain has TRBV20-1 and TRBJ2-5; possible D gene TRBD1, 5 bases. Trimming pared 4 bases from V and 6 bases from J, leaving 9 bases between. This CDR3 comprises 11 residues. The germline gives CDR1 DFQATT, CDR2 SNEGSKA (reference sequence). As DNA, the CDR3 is TGCAGTGCTACGCAGGGAAAGACCCAGTACTTC. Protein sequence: CSATQGKTQYF.

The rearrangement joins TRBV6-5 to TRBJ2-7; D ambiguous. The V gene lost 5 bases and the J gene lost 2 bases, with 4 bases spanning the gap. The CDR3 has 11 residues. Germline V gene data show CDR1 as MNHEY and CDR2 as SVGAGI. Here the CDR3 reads CASSQTYEQYF. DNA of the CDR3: TGTGCCAGCAGTCAAACCTACGAGCAGTACTTC.

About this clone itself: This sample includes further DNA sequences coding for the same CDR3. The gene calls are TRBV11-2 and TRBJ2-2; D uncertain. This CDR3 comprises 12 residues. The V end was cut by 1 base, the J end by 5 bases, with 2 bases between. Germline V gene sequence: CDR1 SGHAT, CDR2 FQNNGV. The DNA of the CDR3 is TGTGCCAGCAGCTTAGGGACCGGGGAGCTGTTTTTT. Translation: CASSLGTGELFF. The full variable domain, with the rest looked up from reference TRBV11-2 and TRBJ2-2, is EAGVAQSPRYKIIEKRQSVAFWCNPISGHATLYWYQQILGQGPKLLIQFQNNGVVDDSQLPKDRFSAERLKGVDSTLKIQPAKLEDSAVYLCASSLGTGELFFGEGSRLTVL.

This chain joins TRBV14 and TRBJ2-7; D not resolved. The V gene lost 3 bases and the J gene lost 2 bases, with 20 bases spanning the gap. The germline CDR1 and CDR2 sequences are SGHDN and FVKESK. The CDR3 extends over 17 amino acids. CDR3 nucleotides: TGTGCCAGCAGCCACCACGCGTGGTCAGGAGCTGCCTACGAGCAGTACTTC. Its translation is CASSHHAWSGAAYEQYF.

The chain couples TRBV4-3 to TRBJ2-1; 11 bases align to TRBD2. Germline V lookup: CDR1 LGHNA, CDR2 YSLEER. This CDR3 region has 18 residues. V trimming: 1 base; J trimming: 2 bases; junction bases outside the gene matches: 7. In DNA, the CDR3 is TGCGCCAGCAGCCAAGTGAAGGGTAGCGGGAGGGCCTACAATGAGCAGTTCTTC. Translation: CASSQVKGSGRAYNEQFF.

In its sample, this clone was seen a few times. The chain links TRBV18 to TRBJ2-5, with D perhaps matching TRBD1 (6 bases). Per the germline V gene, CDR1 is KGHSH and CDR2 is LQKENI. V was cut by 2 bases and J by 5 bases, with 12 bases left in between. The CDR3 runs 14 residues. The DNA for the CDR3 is TGTGCCAGCTCACCAAGGGACAAGGGGGAGACCCAGTACTTC. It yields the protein CASSPRDKGETQYF.

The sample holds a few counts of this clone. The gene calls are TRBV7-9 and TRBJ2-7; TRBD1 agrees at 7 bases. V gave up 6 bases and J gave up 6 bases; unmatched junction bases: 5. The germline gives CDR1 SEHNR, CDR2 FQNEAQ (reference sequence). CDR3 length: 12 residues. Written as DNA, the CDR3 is TGTGCCAGCAGTTTCGACAGGGTCGAGCAGTACTTC. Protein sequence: CASSFDRVEQYF.

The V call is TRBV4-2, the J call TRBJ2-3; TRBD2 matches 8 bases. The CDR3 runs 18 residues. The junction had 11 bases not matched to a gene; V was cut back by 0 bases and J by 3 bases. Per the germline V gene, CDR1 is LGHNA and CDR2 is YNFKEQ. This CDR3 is CASSQDVGLGGATDTQYF. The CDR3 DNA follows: TGTGCCAGCAGCCAAGATGTGGGACTAGGCGGAGCAACAGATACGCAGTATTTT.

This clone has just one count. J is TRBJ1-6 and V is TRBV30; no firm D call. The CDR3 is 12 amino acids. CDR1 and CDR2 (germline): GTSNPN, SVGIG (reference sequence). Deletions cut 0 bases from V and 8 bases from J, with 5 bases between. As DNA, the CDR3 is TGTGCCTGGAGTGTCATCCATTCACCCCTCCACTTT. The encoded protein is CAWSVIHSPLHF.

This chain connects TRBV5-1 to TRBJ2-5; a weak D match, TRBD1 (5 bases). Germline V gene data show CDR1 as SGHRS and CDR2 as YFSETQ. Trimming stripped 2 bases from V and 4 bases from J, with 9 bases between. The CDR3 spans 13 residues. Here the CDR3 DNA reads TGCGCCAGCAGCTTACAGGTGGTAGAGACCCAGTACTTC. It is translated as CASSLQVVETQYF.

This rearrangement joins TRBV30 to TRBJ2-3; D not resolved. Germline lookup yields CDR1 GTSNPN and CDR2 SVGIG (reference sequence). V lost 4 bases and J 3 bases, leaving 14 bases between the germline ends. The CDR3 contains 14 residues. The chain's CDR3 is CAWIKVPITDTQYF. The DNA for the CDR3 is TGTGCCTGGATAAAAGTGCCTATAACAGATACGCAGTATTTT.

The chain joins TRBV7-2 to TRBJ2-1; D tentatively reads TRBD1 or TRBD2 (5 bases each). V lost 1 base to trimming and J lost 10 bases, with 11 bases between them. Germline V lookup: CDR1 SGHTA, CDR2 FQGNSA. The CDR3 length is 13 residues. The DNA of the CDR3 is TGTGCCAGCAGCTTAGAGATGGGGGACGAGCAGTTCTTC. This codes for CASSLEMGDEQFF.

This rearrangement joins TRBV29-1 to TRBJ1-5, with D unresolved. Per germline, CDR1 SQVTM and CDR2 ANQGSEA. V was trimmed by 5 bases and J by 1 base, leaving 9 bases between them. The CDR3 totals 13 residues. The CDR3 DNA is TGCAGCGTTTCAGGTGGAAGCAATCAGCCCCAGCATTTT. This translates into CSVSGGSNQPQHF.

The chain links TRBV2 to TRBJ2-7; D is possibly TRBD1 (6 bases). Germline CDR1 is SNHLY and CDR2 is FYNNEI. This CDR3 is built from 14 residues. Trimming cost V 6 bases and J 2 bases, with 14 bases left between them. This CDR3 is CASRSSGTTYEQYF. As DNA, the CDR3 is TGTGCCAGCAGGAGTAGTGGGACAACCTACGAGCAGTACTTC.

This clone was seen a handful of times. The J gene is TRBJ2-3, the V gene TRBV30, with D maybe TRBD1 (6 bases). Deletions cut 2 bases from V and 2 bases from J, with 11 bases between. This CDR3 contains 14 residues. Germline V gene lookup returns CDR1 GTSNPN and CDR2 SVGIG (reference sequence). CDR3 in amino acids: CAWSRRTATDTQYF. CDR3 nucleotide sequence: TGTGCCTGGAGTAGAAGGACAGCCACAGATACGCAGTATTTT.

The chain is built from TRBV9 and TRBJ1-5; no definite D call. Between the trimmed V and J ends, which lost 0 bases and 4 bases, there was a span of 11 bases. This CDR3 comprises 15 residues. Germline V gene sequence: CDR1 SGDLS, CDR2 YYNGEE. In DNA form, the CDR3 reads TGTGCCAGCAGCGTAGCTGGCGGGGATAATCAGCCCCAGCATTTT. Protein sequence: CASSVAGGDNQPQHF.

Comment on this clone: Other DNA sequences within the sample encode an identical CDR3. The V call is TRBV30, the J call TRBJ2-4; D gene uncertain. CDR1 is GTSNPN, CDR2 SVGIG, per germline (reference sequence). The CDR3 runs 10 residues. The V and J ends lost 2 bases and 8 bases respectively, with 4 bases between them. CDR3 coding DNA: TGTGCCTGGAGTAGGGACATTCAGTACTTC. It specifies CAWSRDIQYF.

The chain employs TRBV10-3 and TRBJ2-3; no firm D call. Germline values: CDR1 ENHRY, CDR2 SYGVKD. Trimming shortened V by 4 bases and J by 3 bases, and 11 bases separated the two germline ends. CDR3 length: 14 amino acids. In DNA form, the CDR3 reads TGTGCCATCAGTGTGGTGGCAGTAACAGATACGCAGTATTTT. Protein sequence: CAISVVAVTDTQYF.

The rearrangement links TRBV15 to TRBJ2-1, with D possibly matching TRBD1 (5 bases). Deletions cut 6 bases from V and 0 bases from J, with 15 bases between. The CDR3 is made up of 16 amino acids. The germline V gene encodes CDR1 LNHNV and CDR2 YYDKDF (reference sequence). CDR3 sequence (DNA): TGTGCCACCAGTATGGCAGGGTGGTACTCCTACAATGAGCAGTTCTTC. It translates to CATSMAGWYSYNEQFF.

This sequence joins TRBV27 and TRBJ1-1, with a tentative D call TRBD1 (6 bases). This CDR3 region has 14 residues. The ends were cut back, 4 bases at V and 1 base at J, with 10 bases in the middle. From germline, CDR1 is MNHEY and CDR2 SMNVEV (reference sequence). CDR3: CASSSRTANTEAFF. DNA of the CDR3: TGTGCCAGCAGTTCACGGACAGCGAACACTGAAGCTTTCTTT.

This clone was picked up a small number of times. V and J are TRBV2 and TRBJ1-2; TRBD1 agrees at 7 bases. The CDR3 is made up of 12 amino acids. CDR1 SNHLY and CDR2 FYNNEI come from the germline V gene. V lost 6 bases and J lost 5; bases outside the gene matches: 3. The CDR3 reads CASRRQGYGYTF. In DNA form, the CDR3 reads TGTGCCAGCAGACGACAGGGTTATGGCTACACCTTC.

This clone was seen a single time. CDR3 residues: CASSVGSGRYEQYF. Here the CDR3 DNA reads TGTGCCAGCAGCGTTGGTAGCGGGAGATACGAGCAGTACTTC. The chain couples TRBV9 to TRBJ2-7; 9 bases align to TRBD2. The germline CDR1 and CDR2 sequences are SGDLS and YYNGEE. The CDR3 runs 14 residues. V lost 2 bases to trimming and J lost 4 bases; unmatched junction nucleotides: 4.

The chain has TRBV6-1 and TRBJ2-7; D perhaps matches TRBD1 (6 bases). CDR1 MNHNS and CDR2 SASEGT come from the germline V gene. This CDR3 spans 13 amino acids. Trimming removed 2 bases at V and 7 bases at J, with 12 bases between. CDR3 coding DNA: TGTGCCAGCAGTGAAAGGACAGTTTGGGAGCAGTACTTC. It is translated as CASSERTVWEQYF.

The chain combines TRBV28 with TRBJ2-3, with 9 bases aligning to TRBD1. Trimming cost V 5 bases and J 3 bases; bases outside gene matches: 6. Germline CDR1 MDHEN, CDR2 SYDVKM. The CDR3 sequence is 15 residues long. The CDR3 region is CASSHRGRGTDTQYF. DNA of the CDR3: TGTGCCAGCAGTCACAGGGGGCGCGGTACAGATACGCAGTATTTT.

The CDR3 loop reads CASSLVGANTDTQYF. As DNA, the CDR3 is TGTGCCAGCAGCTTAGTGGGTGCTAACACAGATACGCAGTATTTT. The rearrangement uses TRBV7-9 and TRBJ2-3; D is unclear. CDR3 length: 15 residues. CDR1 and CDR2 (germline): SEHNR, FQNEAQ (reference sequence). V lost 1 base to trimming and J lost 2 bases, with 10 bases between them.

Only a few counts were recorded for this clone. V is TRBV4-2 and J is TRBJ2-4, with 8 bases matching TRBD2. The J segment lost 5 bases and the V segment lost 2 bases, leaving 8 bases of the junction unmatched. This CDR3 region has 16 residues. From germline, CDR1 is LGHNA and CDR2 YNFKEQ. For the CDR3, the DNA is TGTGCCAGCAGCCAACTCCCTAGCGGGCCGGAAAACATTCAGTACTTC. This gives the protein CASSQLPSGPENIQYF.

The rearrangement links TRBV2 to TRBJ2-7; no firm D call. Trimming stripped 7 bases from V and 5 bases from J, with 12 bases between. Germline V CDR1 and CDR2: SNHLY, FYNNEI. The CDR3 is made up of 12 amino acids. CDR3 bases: TGTGCCAGCAAAGTGTCCGTCGACGAGCAGTACTTC. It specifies CASKVSVDEQYF.

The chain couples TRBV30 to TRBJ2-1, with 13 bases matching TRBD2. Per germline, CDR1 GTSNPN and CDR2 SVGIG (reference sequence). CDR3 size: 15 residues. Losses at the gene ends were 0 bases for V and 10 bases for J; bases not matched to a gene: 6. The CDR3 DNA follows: TGTGCCTGGAGTGTCGGACTAGCGGGAGAGCAAGAGCAGTTCTTC. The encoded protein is CAWSVGLAGEQEQFF.